The rows below give T cell receptor beta chains drawn from one sample of a study of blood T cell repertoires in COVID-19. Here immunoSEQ multiplex PCR was the method, and the copy in TCRdb shows in-frame clones only, minus some. Of 250,000 to 300,000 clones listed, roughly 89% are singletons. Sequenced: peripheral blood. The receptors were sampled from a man aged 50 or older with acute or convalescent COVID-19. CDR3s include the opening cysteine and the closing phenylalanine or tryptophan. A D gene is named only where the DNA matches it firmly. Size is stated for part of the rows, as once, few or many counts, or as a class when the clone is expanded.

TGCGCCAGCAGCGTACAGGGACCATCCACAGATACGCAGTATTTT | CASSVQGPSTDTQYF | TRBJ2-3 | - | - | TRBV5-1
TGTGCCAGCAGTTACAGGGGGTCGGAAAACACCATATATTTT | CASSYRGSENTIYF | TRBJ1-3 | - | - | TRBV6-6
TGTGCCAGCAGCTCACGGGGTGTCAGGTACGAGCAGTACTTC | CASSSRGVRYEQYF | TRBJ2-7 | - | - | TRBV6-2/TRBV6-3
TGCAGTGCTAGTAGGGAGATATCGGTCAATCAGCCCCAGCATTTT | CSASREISVNQPQHF | TRBJ1-5 | - | - | TRBV20-1
TGTGCCAGCAGTGAGGGAAGCGGGGGGAACACCGGGGAGCTGTTTTTT | CASSEGSGGNTGELFF | TRBJ2-2 | TRBD2 | - | TRBV25-1
TGTGCCAGCAGCCCGACAGGGGGCTATAATGAAAAACTGTTTTTT | CASSPTGGYNEKLFF | TRBJ1-4 | TRBD1 | - | TRBV11-2
TGTGCCACCAAAGCCGTCGCAGGGGTATCTGGCTACACCTTC | CATKAVAGVSGYTF | TRBJ1-2 | - | - | TRBV6-5
TGCGCCAGCAGCTTGGCGGGGGGCACCGGGGAGCTGTTTTTT | CASSLAGGTGELFF | TRBJ2-2 | TRBD2 | - | TRBV5-1
TGTGCCAGCAGCTTAGATTGGACAGGGAACGAAAAACTGTTTTTT | CASSLDWTGNEKLFF | TRBJ1-4 | TRBD1 | - | TRBV7-9
TGTGCCAGCAGCTTAATGGCGGAATATGGCTACACCTTC | CASSLMAEYGYTF | TRBJ1-2 | - | - | TRBV7-9
TGTGCCAGCAGTCAGACAGAATTGGGCGAGCAGTACTTC | CASSQTELGEQYF | TRBJ2-7 | - | - | TRBV6-5
TGTGCCAGCAGTTTGGGGGGTAATTCACCCCTCCACTTT | CASSLGGNSPLHF | TRBJ1-6 | - | once | TRBV27